This is a list of T cell receptor beta chains from one sample in a study of blood T cell repertoires in COVID-19. The repertoire was sequenced with immunoSEQ multiplex PCR; TCRdb's copy has only in-frame clones and lacks some. The profile shows about 370,000 clones, 80% to 90% of them singletons. The sample comprised peripheral blood. The receptors here all came from a woman in her 30s with COVID-19, enrolled during active disease. The CDR3 runs from the conserved cysteine through the conserved F or W. Fields, in order: clone size, J gene, V gene, D gene, CDR3 DNA, CDR3 protein. D genes are given only for firm matches. Clone size is shown for a subset of rows, as once, few, many or a class of expanded clone.

clone size: once; J gene: TRBJ1-5; V gene: TRBV15; D gene: .; CDR3 DNA: TGTGCCACCAGCAGAGATCGGGAAGTTCAGCCCCAGCATTTT; CDR3 protein: CATSRDREVQPQHF
clone size: many; J gene: TRBJ1-1; V gene: TRBV11-2; D gene: TRBD1; CDR3 DNA: TGTGCCAGCAGCGACACGGACAGGCAGGGGTTGAACACTGAAGCTTTCTTT; CDR3 protein: CASSDTDRQGLNTEAFF
clone size: .; J gene: TRBJ2-1; V gene: TRBV5-4; D gene: .; CDR3 DNA: TGTGCCAGCAGCTCGGGACTTTCCTACAATGAGCAGTTCTTC; CDR3 protein: CASSSGLSYNEQFF
clone size: .; J gene: TRBJ1-2; V gene: TRBV6-6; D gene: .; CDR3 DNA: TGTGCCAGCAGTCCCCAACGGGGTTTTGGCTACACCTTC; CDR3 protein: CASSPQRGFGYTF
clone size: .; J gene: TRBJ1-5; V gene: TRBV2; D gene: .; CDR3 DNA: TGTGCCAGCAGTGAAAGGCAGGGAAGCAATCAGCCCCAGCATTTT; CDR3 protein: CASSERQGSNQPQHF
clone size: .; J gene: TRBJ1-5; V gene: TRBV18; D gene: TRBD1; CDR3 DNA: TGTGCCAGCTCACCACGGGACAGGCCCTATCAGCCCCAGCATTTT; CDR3 protein: CASSPRDRPYQPQHF
clone size: .; J gene: TRBJ2-1; V gene: TRBV24-1; D gene: .; CDR3 DNA: TGTGCCACCAGTGACCCCGTTGGGGGGTACAATGAGCAGTTCTTC; CDR3 protein: CATSDPVGGYNEQFF
clone size: .; J gene: TRBJ2-7; V gene: TRBV4-3; D gene: TRBD1; CDR3 DNA: TGCGCCAGCAGCCAAGGGGCGGACAGGGGATCCTACGAGCAGTACTTC; CDR3 protein: CASSQGADRGSYEQYF
clone size: once; J gene: TRBJ1-3; V gene: TRBV28; D gene: .; CDR3 DNA: TGTGCCAGCAGAGCGGAAAACACCATATATTTT; CDR3 protein: CASRAENTIYF
clone size: .; J gene: TRBJ2-1; V gene: TRBV19; D gene: TRBD2; CDR3 DNA: TGTGCCAGTAGTAATCTAGCGGGGGTCAATGAGCAGTTCTTC; CDR3 protein: CASSNLAGVNEQFF
clone size: .; J gene: TRBJ1-1; V gene: TRBV5-6; D gene: .; CDR3 DNA: TGTGCCAGCAGCGGCGAGGGAAACACTGAAGCTTTCTTT; CDR3 protein: CASSGEGNTEAFF
clone size: .; J gene: TRBJ1-1; V gene: TRBV12-3/TRBV12-4; D gene: .; CDR3 DNA: TGTGCCAGCACCCAGGACACTCTTGAAGCTTTCTTT; CDR3 protein: CASTQDTLEAFF
clone size: few; J gene: TRBJ2-1; V gene: TRBV18; D gene: TRBD1; CDR3 DNA: TGTGCCAGCTCACCCAGACAGGGAAGGAATGAGCAGTTCTTC; CDR3 protein: CASSPRQGRNEQFF